Following are 16 T cell receptor beta chains from one sample sequenced in a study of human T cells and chemical hapten exposure. TCRdb reprocessed the RACE reads via MiXCR and lists one record per CDR3 protein. The sample records 330,000 or so distinct CDR3 sequences, under 6.5% being singletons. Documented time point: patch test 2, 6 weeks after DPC sensitization. Treatment described: therapeutic diphenylcyclopropenone sensitization with weekly scalp DPC. The starting material was whole blood, obtained in connection with sensitization to the hapten diphenylcyclopropenone (DPC). The receptor set was obtained from a woman aged 18-29 years with alopecia areata. Some clones in this sample may be carry-over from other donors' samples.

This clonotype was counted at least ten times. The chain employs TRBV6-6 and TRBJ1-1, with D unclear. V shed 2 bases and J shed 1 base, with 5 bases lying between them. The length of the CDR3 is 13 residues. In germline, CDR1 is MNHNY, CDR2 SVGAGI (reference sequence). CDR3 loop: CASSYRSNTEAFF. CDR3 coding DNA: TGTGCCAGCAGTTACCGCTCGAACACTGAAGCTTTCTTT.

This clonotype was detected ten times or more. The rearrangement uses TRBV2 and TRBJ1-2; D remains ambiguous. The CDR3 is 14 amino acids. V was cut by 3 bases and J by 0 bases, with 8 bases left in between. In germline, CDR1 is SNHLY, CDR2 FYNNEI. DNA for the CDR3: TGTGCCAGCAGTGAGACCAGACCTAACTATGGCTACACCTTC. It is translated as CASSETRPNYGYTF.

The rearrangement joins TRBV7-9 to TRBJ2-3, with a weak D call TRBD2 (6 bases). Trimming removed 0 bases from V and 1 base from J, with 11 bases in between. The CDR3 spans 16 residues. Germline V CDR1 and CDR2: SEHNR, FQNEAQ (reference sequence). CDR3 protein: CASSLASAGRTDTQYF. CDR3 sequence (DNA): TGTGCCAGCAGCTTAGCTTCTGCGGGGCGCACAGATACGCAGTATTTT.

This clonotype was picked up a small number of times. This chain connects TRBV3-1 to TRBJ1-6; D not resolved. Deletions cut 4 bases from V and 8 bases from J, with 18 bases between. CDR3 length: 16 residues. In germline, CDR1 is LGHDT, CDR2 YNNKEL (reference sequence). The CDR3 loop is CASSLGEGGRHSPLHF. In DNA form, the CDR3 reads TGTGCCAGCAGCCTCGGCGAGGGCGGCCGACATTCACCCCTCCACTTT.

This clonotype was seen a few times. The chain links TRBV7-8 to TRBJ1-6; D may be TRBD1 (5 bases). The length of the CDR3 is 13 residues. V lost 5 bases and J lost 10, with 12 bases in between. Germline CDR1 reads SGHVS; CDR2 reads FQNEAQ. CDR3 sequence: CASSQDEGSPLHF. CDR3 DNA sequence: TGTGCCAGCAGCCAGGATGAGGGGTCACCCCTCCACTTT.

There are a few counts of this clonotype. The chain is built from TRBV5-1 and TRBJ2-2; D is perhaps TRBD2 (6 bases). Per the germline V gene, CDR1 is SGHRS and CDR2 is YFSETQ. The V and J ends lost 1 base and 5 bases respectively, with 15 bases between them. The CDR3 spans 16 residues. DNA for the CDR3: TGCGCCAGCAGCTTGAGGGTCGGAGGGGCTACCGGGGAGCTGTTTTTT. Protein: CASSLRVGGATGELFF.

The rearrangement joins TRBV5-5 to TRBJ2-5; no reliable D call. V was trimmed by 2 bases and J by 1 base, leaving 9 bases between them. In germline, CDR1 is SGHKS, CDR2 YYEKEE (reference sequence). The CDR3 is 14 residues long. The chain's CDR3 is CASSFRWGQETQYF. Written as DNA, the CDR3 is TGTGCCAGCAGCTTCCGCTGGGGCCAAGAGACCCAGTACTTC.

This clonotype was observed many times. The chain uses TRBV7-9 and TRBJ1-1, with 9 bases identical to TRBD1. The germline CDR1 and CDR2 sequences are SEHNR and FQNEAQ (reference sequence). The CDR3 loop spans 15 amino acids. V trimming: 5 bases; J trimming: 5 bases; junction bases outside the gene matches: 9. The CDR3 spells CASSQLQGASTEAFF. The CDR3 DNA sequence: TGTGCCAGCAGCCAGCTACAGGGGGCAAGTACTGAAGCTTTCTTT.

This clonotype was found a few times. J is TRBJ1-5 and V is TRBV12-3 or TRBV12-4, with 7 bases identical to TRBD1. This CDR3 has 16 residues. The V gene end was trimmed by 6 bases and the J gene end by 3 bases; junction bases not matched to a gene: 11. This chain's CDR3 is CASSPRGNLVNQPQHF. CDR3 DNA sequence: TGTGCCAGCAGCCCCAGGGGGAATTTGGTCAATCAGCCCCAGCATTTT.

This clonotype has at least ten counts. The CDR3 loop reads CAISTEGNTEAFF. The CDR3 DNA follows: TGTGCCATCAGTACGGAGGGGAACACTGAAGCTTTCTTT. The chain couples TRBV10-3 to TRBJ1-1, with D unresolved. Trimming took off 5 bases at V and 1 base at J, with 8 bases between the two ends. The CDR3 extends over 13 amino acids. In germline, CDR1 is ENHRY, CDR2 SYGVKD.

The V call is TRBV5-1, the J call TRBJ2-5; D is perhaps TRBD2 (5 bases). V lost 5 bases to trimming and J lost 2 bases, with 16 bases between them. Germline V lookup: CDR1 SGHRS, CDR2 YFSETQ. The length of the CDR3 is 15 residues. DNA of the CDR3: TGCGCCAGCAGAGTTAGACCCCGCGGGCAAGAGACCCAGTACTTC. This gives the protein CASRVRPRGQETQYF.

This clonotype was found many times. The V and J genes are TRBV13 and TRBJ2-1; 9 bases are shared with TRBD1. V was clipped by 0 bases and J by 8 bases; unmatched bases: 14. CDR1 PRHDT and CDR2 FYEKMQ come from the germline V gene (reference sequence). The CDR3 runs to 18 residues. The CDR3 DNA sequence: TGTGCCAGCAGCTTAGGCCAAAAAATCCGGGACAGGGCCGATGAGCAGTTCTTC. Encoded protein: CASSLGQKIRDRADEQFF.

In its sample, this clonotype was seen many times. The chain is built from TRBV7-6 and TRBJ2-3; D is unclear. V gave up 4 bases and J gave up 0 bases, with 11 bases separating them. CDR1 and CDR2 (germline): SGHVS, FNYEAQ. The CDR3 loop spans 15 amino acids. CDR3 sequence reads: CASSSPLSSTDTQYF. Here the CDR3 DNA reads TGTGCCAGCAGCTCCCCCCTGAGCAGCACAGATACGCAGTATTTT.

The table lists this clonotype with a few counts. The gene calls are TRBV7-8 and TRBJ2-1; perhaps TRBD1 as D (7 bases). Per germline, CDR1 SGHVS and CDR2 FQNEAQ. The CDR3 consists of 15 residues. Trimming took off 4 bases at V and 4 bases at J, with 14 bases between the two ends. CDR3 nucleotide sequence: TGTGCCAGCAGCTCGACAGGGACTGGTTACAATGAGCAGTTCTTC. This encodes CASSSTGTGYNEQFF. The whole variable domain, filled in from reference TRBV7-8 and TRBJ2-1, reads GAGVSQSPRYKVAKRGQDVALRCDPISGHVSLFWYQQALGQGPEFLTYFQNEAQLDKSGLPSDRFFAERPEGSVSTLKIQRTQQEDSAVYLCASSSTGTGYNEQFFGPGTRLTVL.

This chain connects TRBV11-1 to TRBJ2-2, with 13 bases lining up with TRBD2. The CDR3 spans 16 residues. Per germline, CDR1 SGHAT and CDR2 FQDESV (reference sequence). The V and J ends lost 10 bases and 2 bases, in that order; junction bases with no gene match: 7. CDR3 bases: TGTGCCACCGAGGGACTAGCGGGGAGTAACACCGGGGAGCTGTTTTTT. It encodes CATEGLAGSNTGELFF.

This clonotype appeared many times. J is TRBJ2-7 and V is TRBV3-1; 15 bases match TRBD2. The CDR3 covers 16 residues. Germline CDR1 and CDR2: LGHDT and YNNKEL (reference sequence). V shed 10 bases, J shed 0 bases, and the junction held 7 bases outside the gene matches. DNA for the CDR3: TGTGCCATCATACCGGGACTAGCGGGGGGCTCCTACGAGCAGTACTTC. Translation: CAIIPGLAGGSYEQYF.